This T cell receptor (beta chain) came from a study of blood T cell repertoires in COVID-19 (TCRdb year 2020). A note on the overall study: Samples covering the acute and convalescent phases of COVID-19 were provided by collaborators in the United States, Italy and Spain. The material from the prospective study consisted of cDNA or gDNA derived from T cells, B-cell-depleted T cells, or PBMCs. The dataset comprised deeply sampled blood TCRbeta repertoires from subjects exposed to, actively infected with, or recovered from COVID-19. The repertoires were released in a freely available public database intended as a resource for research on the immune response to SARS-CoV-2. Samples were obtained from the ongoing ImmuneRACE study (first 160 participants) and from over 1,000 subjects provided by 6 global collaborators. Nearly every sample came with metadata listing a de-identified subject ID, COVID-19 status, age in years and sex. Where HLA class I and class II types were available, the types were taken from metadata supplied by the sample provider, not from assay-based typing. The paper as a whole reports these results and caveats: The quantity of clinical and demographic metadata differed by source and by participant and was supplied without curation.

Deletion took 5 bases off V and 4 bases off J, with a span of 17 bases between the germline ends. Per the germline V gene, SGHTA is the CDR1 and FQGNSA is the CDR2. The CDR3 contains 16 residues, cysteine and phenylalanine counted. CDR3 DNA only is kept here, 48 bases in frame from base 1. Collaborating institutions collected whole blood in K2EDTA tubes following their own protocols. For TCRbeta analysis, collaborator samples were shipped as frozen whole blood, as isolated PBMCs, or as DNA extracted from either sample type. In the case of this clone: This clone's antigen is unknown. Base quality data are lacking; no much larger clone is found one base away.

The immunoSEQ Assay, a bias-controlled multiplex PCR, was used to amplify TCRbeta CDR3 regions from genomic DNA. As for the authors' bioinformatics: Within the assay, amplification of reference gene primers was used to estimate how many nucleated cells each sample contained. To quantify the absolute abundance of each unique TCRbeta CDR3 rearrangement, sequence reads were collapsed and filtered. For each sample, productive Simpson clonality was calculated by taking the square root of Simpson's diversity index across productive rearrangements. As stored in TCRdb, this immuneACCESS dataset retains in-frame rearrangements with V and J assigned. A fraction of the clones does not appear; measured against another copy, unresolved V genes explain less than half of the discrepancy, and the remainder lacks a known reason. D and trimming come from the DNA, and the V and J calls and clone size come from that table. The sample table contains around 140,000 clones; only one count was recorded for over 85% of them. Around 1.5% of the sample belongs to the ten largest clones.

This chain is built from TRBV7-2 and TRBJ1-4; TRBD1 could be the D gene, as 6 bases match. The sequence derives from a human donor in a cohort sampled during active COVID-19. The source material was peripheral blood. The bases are TGTGCCAGCAGCCGCACCGCGGGGGCCCTTAATGAAAAACTGTTTTTT. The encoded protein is CASSRTAGALNEKLFF. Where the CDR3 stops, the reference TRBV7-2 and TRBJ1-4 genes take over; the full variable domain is GAGVSQSPSNKVTEKGKDVELRCDPISGHTALYWYRQSLGQGLEFLIYFQGNSAPDKSGLPSDRFSAERTGGSVSTLTIQRTQQEDSAVYLCASSRTAGALNEKLFFGSGTQLSVL.